This T cell receptor beta chain is from a study of vaccination and CD4 T cells after COVID-19. About the study: Post-COVID draws followed diagnosis by a median 101 days (range 35 to 161). Cellular stimulation was performed using overlapping spike peptides derived from SARS-CoV-2, HCoV-NL63, HCoV-OC43 and HCoV-229E.

An Oncomine TCR Beta short-read assay was used to sequence the DNA from cultured CD4+ T cells. MiXCR was run by TCRdb on the PCR reads, yielding one entry per CDR3 protein. The table includes about 15,000 distinct CDR3 sequences, about a fifth detected once. The treatment is: approximately nine-day PBMC culture with coronavirus spike peptide pools or control peptides (ViraFEST assay). Peptide pools at 10 ug/ml and IL-2 at 8.5 to 10 IU/ml were added to cultures of under 2.5 million PBMCs per well. CDR1 DFQATT and CDR2 SNEGSKA come from the germline V gene (reference sequence). Trimming cost V 6 bases and J 4 bases, with 15 bases left between them. This CDR3 region has 13 residues. This clonotype was seen a few times. What it recognizes is unknown.

The receptor comes from a human donor who received a COVID-19 vaccine. The genes are TRBV20-1 and TRBJ2-5, with D maybe TRBD2 (7 bases). This specimen consisted of CD4+ T cells from blood, cultured in vitro, obtained before SARS-CoV-2 vaccination. CDR3 sequence: CSAPRGGGETQYF. For the CDR3, the DNA is TGCAGTGCCCCTAGGGGGGGGGGAGAGACCCAGTACTTC.